This TCR beta chain is drawn from a study of blood T cell repertoires in COVID-19. Turning to the study itself: Specimens from acute and convalescent COVID-19 originated in the United States, Italy and Spain. In each case, the material was cDNA or gDNA derived from T cells, B-cell-depleted T cells, or PBMCs.

Under the authors' procedure: Estimated nucleated cell counts came from reference gene primer amplification. Data came from immunoSEQ multiplex PCR; TCRdb stores just in-frame clones and leaves some out. V and J calls and clone size come straight from that table; D and trimming were deduced from the DNA. This table has under 200,000 clones, around 83% appearing once. What was sequenced was peripheral blood. This receptor was taken from a woman over 75 with acute or convalescent COVID-19.

The CDR3 DNA is TGTGCCAGCAGTTTAAGGGGCTACAATGAGCAGTTCTTC. Its translation: CASSLRGYNEQFF. The chain uses TRBV27 and TRBJ2-1; weak D call: TRBD1 (5 bases). The V end lost 2 bases, the J end lost 3 bases, and 5 bases lay between the germline ends. Germline values: CDR1 MNHEY, CDR2 SMNVEV (reference sequence). The CDR3 runs to 13 residues.